A single sample is the source of the 11 T cell receptor beta chains below, sequenced in a study of identical twins. Each CDR3 protein is one row after TCRdb ran MiXCR on the 5' RACE reads. The sample has about 520,000 distinct CDR3 sequences; around 20% are singletons. These data were likewise used in another study, on T cells expressing NK-cell markers.

The material sequenced was CD4+ T cells sorted from blood. These receptors were taken from a woman younger than 30 in good health.

V gene TRBV20-1 combines with J gene TRBJ2-7; no definite D call. Looked up from germline, CDR1 is DFQATT and CDR2 is SNEGSKA (reference sequence). Trimming pared 5 bases from V and 2 bases from J, leaving 13 bases between. The length of the CDR3 is 13 residues. The CDR3 coding sequence is TGCAGTGCTCCCCAGACCGGAACCTACGAGCAGTACTTC. Its protein product is CSAPQTGTYEQYF.

The chain employs TRBV20-1 and TRBJ1-1, with unresolved D. The CDR3 consists of 13 residues. Germline V CDR1 and CDR2: DFQATT, SNEGSKA (reference sequence). The V end lost 0 bases, the J end lost 0 bases, and 5 bases lay between the germline ends. The CDR3 loop is CSAREQLNTEAFF. DNA of the CDR3: TGCAGTGCTAGAGAGCAGTTGAACACTGAAGCTTTCTTT.

The V gene is TRBV12-3 or TRBV12-4, the J gene TRBJ2-7, with TRBD2 identical over 9 bases. CDR3 length equals 18 residues. After removal of 3 bases from V and 0 bases from J, the junction contained 12 bases not matched to a gene. CDR3: CASSLVAGVPLASYEQYF. The CDR3 DNA follows: TGTGCCAGCAGTTTGGTAGCGGGGGTGCCGCTAGCCTCCTACGAGCAGTACTTC.

V and J are TRBV6-1 and TRBJ2-1; 9 bases line up with TRBD1. Trimming cost V 10 bases and J 7 bases; bases outside gene matches: 11. Germline V gives CDR1 MNHNS, CDR2 SASEGT. CDR3 length: 14 amino acids. CDR3: CATRPGQGTNEQFF. CDR3 DNA: TGTGCCACCAGACCGGGACAGGGTACGAATGAGCAGTTCTTC.

The sample holds many counts of this clonotype. The CDR3 spells CASSFRGQVNTGELFF. For the CDR3, the DNA is TGTGCCAGCAGTTTCAGAGGGCAGGTGAACACCGGGGAGCTGTTTTTT. This sequence joins TRBV12-3 or TRBV12-4 and TRBJ2-2, with D possibly being TRBD2 (5 bases). The CDR3 totals 16 residues. The V end was cut by 3 bases, the J end by 1 base, with 12 bases between.

This clonotype has only a few counts. The CDR3 bases are TGCAGTGCTTCCCTAGCGGCCAATGAGCAGTTCTTC. This encodes CSASLAANEQFF. The chain is built from TRBV20-1 and TRBJ2-1; 7 positions agree with TRBD2. CDR1 DFQATT and CDR2 SNEGSKA come from the germline V gene (reference sequence). V lost 5 bases to trimming and J lost 6 bases; unmatched junction nucleotides: 4. This CDR3 contains 12 residues.

A few counts support this clonotype. J is TRBJ2-1 and V is TRBV20-1; tentatively, D is TRBD1 or TRBD2 (5 bases each). V lost 6 bases to trimming and J lost 7 bases, with 19 bases between them. Germline V gene lookup returns CDR1 DFQATT and CDR2 SNEGSKA (reference sequence). This CDR3 spans 14 amino acids. The CDR3 sequence is CSADRPGPGNEQFF. In nucleotides, the CDR3 is TGCAGTGCCGACCGGCCGGGACCGGGGAATGAGCAGTTCTTC.

This sequence joins TRBV10-3 and TRBJ1-6; D is undetermined. The CDR3 totals 15 residues. V was pared by 3 bases and J by 7 bases, with 13 bases between. Germline assignment: CDR1 ENHRY and CDR2 SYGVKD. CDR3 in amino acids: CAISDSGRRNSPLHF. In DNA, the CDR3 is TGTGCCATCAGTGATTCAGGACGTCGGAATTCACCCCTCCACTTT.

This chain uses TRBV25-1 with TRBJ2-7; perhaps D is TRBD1 or TRBD2 (7 bases each). The V end was cut by 1 base, the J end by 1 base, with 17 bases between. The CDR3 is made up of 17 amino acids. CDR1 and CDR2 (germline): MGHDK, SYGVNS. DNA of the CDR3: TGTGCCAGCAGTGAATCGGGGGGACAGCGGGGATCCTACGAGCAGTACTTC. This translates into CASSESGGQRGSYEQYF.

This rearrangement joins TRBV12-3 or TRBV12-4 to TRBJ2-2; 7 nucleotides match TRBD1. After removal of 6 bases from V and 2 bases from J, the junction contained 9 bases not matched to a gene. The CDR3 sequence is 16 residues long. Here the CDR3 DNA reads TGTGCCAGCAGACCATCGGACAGGCTTAACACCGGGGAGCTGTTTTTT. This codes for CASRPSDRLNTGELFF.

The chain uses TRBV20-1 and TRBJ2-3; D call uncertain. The CDR3 covers 14 residues. V was trimmed by 3 bases and J by 1 base, leaving 11 bases between them. Germline CDR1 is DFQATT and CDR2 is SNEGSKA (reference sequence). The chain's CDR3 is CSARVSRGTDTQYF. CDR3 DNA sequence: TGCAGTGCTAGGGTTTCCCGGGGCACAGATACGCAGTATTTT.